This TCR beta chain appears in the sequencing data of a study of OX40 agonist ivuxolimab in advanced cancers. The germline V gene encodes CDR1 MNHEY and CDR2 SVGAGI. The CDR3 totals 14 residues. V was clipped by 4 bases and J by 0 bases, with 10 bases between them. Method: immunoSEQ multiplex PCR; TCRdb's copy keeps in-frame clones and lacks some. The table lists just over 90,000 clones, roughly 90% of them singletons. The receptor was isolated from an adult with an advanced solid tumor such as melanoma, head and neck, liver or kidney cancer. The sample in question was CD4+ or CD8+ T cells sorted from blood, obtained in a trial of the OX40 agonist ivuxolimab. The gene calls are TRBV6-5 and TRBJ2-7; tentatively, D is TRBD2 (5 bases). This CDR3 reads CASSSIGDSYEQYF. CDR3 bases: TGTGCCAGCAGTTCTATCGGGGACTCCTACGAGCAGTACTTC.